This T cell receptor (beta chain) was sequenced during a study of blood T cell repertoires in COVID-19. Study context: Acute and convalescent COVID-19 specimens originated in the United States, Italy and Spain.

TCRdb's copy holds only in-frame clones and misses some; the assay was immunoSEQ multiplex PCR. The table lists roughly 190,000 clones, about 95% of them singletons. The CDR3 length is 13 residues. Trimming took 7 bases from V and 4 from J, leaving 14 bases between them. CDR1 and CDR2 (germline): GTSNPN, SVGIG (reference sequence). J is TRBJ1-3 and V is TRBV30, with TRBD1 as a possible D gene (6 bases). The clonotype was recovered from a man younger than 45 with COVID-19, enrolled during active disease. The sample comprised peripheral blood. The DNA of the CDR3 is TGTGCCTCGTTAGCAGGGGCCGGAAACACCATATATTTT. Translated: CASLAGAGNTIYF.